What follows are 5 T cell receptor beta chains derived from one specimen sequenced in a study of blood T cell repertoires in COVID-19. Assay used: immunoSEQ multiplex PCR; TCRdb lists only in-frame clones, some missing. The table lists 75,000 to 95,000 clones, around nine tenths of them singletons. The sample taken for sequencing was peripheral blood. These receptor sequences come from a man aged 50 or older with active COVID-19.

The V and J genes are TRBV9 and TRBJ1-5; D not certain. The CDR3 sequence is 13 residues long. The ends were cut back, 0 bases at V and 3 bases at J, with 4 bases in the middle. From germline, CDR1 is SGDLS and CDR2 YYNGEE. CDR3 in DNA: TGTGCCAGCAGCGTAGGCTACAATCAGCCCCAGCATTTT. Encoded protein: CASSVGYNQPQHF.

This clone was counted a single time. CDR3 protein: CAWSVQGATGYTF. CDR3 coding DNA: TGTGCCTGGAGTGTTCAGGGGGCGACTGGCTACACCTTC. This chain links TRBV30 with TRBJ1-2; 8 bases fit TRBD1. The CDR3 is 13 amino acids. CDR1 and CDR2 from the germline V gene are GTSNPN and SVGIG (reference sequence). V shed 0 bases, J shed 7 bases, and the junction held 4 bases outside the gene matches.

The rearrangement uses TRBV2 and TRBJ2-7; D gene ambiguous. In germline, CDR1 is SNHLY, CDR2 FYNNEI. V lost 3 bases, J lost 4 bases, and 7 bases lay in between. The CDR3 runs 12 residues. The CDR3 DNA reads TGTGCCAGCAGTGAGTTCGGTTACGAGCAGTACTTC. Protein product: CASSEFGYEQYF.

This chain joins TRBV4-3 and TRBJ1-1; 12 nucleotides line up with TRBD1. The germline V gene has CDR1 LGHNA and CDR2 YSLEER. The ends lost 0 bases at V and 11 bases at J; junction bases unmatched: 13. The CDR3 consists of 17 residues. CDR3 nucleotide sequence: TGCGCCAGCAGCCAAGATCCGGGGACAGGGGGCCTGCGGTCCGCTTTCTTT. It encodes CASSQDPGTGGLRSAFF.

The chain combines TRBV7-2 with TRBJ1-1, with 9 bases that match TRBD1. V lost 2 bases and J lost 0; bases outside the gene matches: 10. CDR1 is SGHTA and CDR2 is FQGNSA in the germline V gene. This CDR3 spans 18 amino acids. The CDR3 coding sequence is TGTGCCAGCAGCTTAAAGTCCGGGACAGGGAAGGTGAACACTGAAGCTTTCTTT. This translates into CASSLKSGTGKVNTEAFF.